These 11 T cell receptor beta chains were all obtained from the same sample, sequenced in a study of blood T cell repertoires in COVID-19. Here immunoSEQ multiplex PCR was the method, and the copy in TCRdb shows in-frame clones only, minus some. This sample has about 250,000 clones; less than 85% occur once, and the top ten carry 4.5% to 5%. The specimen was peripheral blood. The source is a woman of 80 years or more with active or convalescent COVID-19.

The chain recombines TRBV5-1 with TRBJ1-1, with D perhaps matching TRBD1 (5 bases). With 0 bases removed from V and 4 bases from J, the gap between germline ends came to 13 bases. The CDR3 covers 15 residues. Germline V gives CDR1 SGHRS, CDR2 YFSETQ. CDR3 in DNA: TGCGCCAGCAGCTTGGTGGCAACGGGGGGCACTGAAGCTTTCTTT. Protein product: CASSLVATGGTEAFF. The full variable domain, with the rest looked up from reference TRBV5-1 and TRBJ1-1, is KAGVTQTPRYLIKTRGQQVTLSCSPISGHRSVSWYQQTPGQGLQFLFEYFSETQRNKGNFPGRFSGRQFSNSRSEMNVSTLELGDSALYLCASSLVATGGTEAFFGQGTRLTVV.

The CDR3 protein is CASSLSGQGYNEQFF. In DNA, the CDR3 is TGTGCCAGCAGTTTATCTGGACAGGGTTACAATGAGCAGTTCTTC. The V and J genes are TRBV28 and TRBJ2-1; 8 bases line up with TRBD1. CDR3 length: 15 amino acids. Germline trimming cut 1 base from V and 4 bases from J; bases unmatched to any gene: 3. Germline assignment: CDR1 MDHEN and CDR2 SYDVKM.

This chain links TRBV6-5 with TRBJ1-1; D gene uncertain. Germline assignment: CDR1 MNHEY and CDR2 SVGAGI. This CDR3 is built from 13 residues. V dropped 4 bases and J dropped 0 bases, with 6 bases sitting between them. CDR3 sequence (DNA): TGTGCCAGCAGTTCCGACATGAACACTGAAGCTTTCTTT. The encoded protein is CASSSDMNTEAFF.

This chain uses TRBV18 with TRBJ1-1; 7 bases agree with TRBD1. The germline gives CDR1 KGHSH, CDR2 LQKENI. Unmatched junction bases numbered 0, after V lost 1 base and J lost 7 bases. This CDR3 has 12 residues. The DNA for the CDR3 is TGTGCCAGCTCACCACGACAGGGTGAAGCTTTCTTT. Amino acid sequence: CASSPRQGEAFF.

The chain employs TRBV7-9 and TRBJ2-3; perhaps TRBD2 as D (5 bases). V was cut by 5 bases and J by 3 bases, with 27 bases left in between. The CDR3 consists of 19 residues. Germline CDR1 and CDR2: SEHNR and FQNEAQ (reference sequence). The CDR3 DNA follows: TGTGCCAGCAGCCCGAGGTCCGGGGATGGATTTTTCAGAACAGATACGCAGTATTTT. Its protein is CASSPRSGDGFFRTDTQYF.

This chain links TRBV18 with TRBJ1-1; D remains ambiguous. The CDR3 loop spans 14 amino acids. Germline CDR1 and CDR2: KGHSH and LQKENI. Trimming removed 6 bases from V and 3 bases from J, with 14 bases in between. CDR3 nucleotides: TGTGCCAGCTCCGAGGTGTTGTGGGACACTGAAGCTTTCTTT. This codes for CASSEVLWDTEAFF.

This rearrangement joins TRBV6-2 or TRBV6-3 to TRBJ1-1; 7 bases agree with TRBD1. Germline CDR1 is MNHEY and CDR2 is SVGEGT. The CDR3 runs 13 residues. Losses at the gene ends were 4 bases for V and 5 bases for J; bases not matched to a gene: 4. The CDR3 region is CASSWRQGTEAFF. The CDR3 DNA is TGTGCCAGCAGTTGGCGACAGGGAACTGAAGCTTTCTTT.

This clone has only a few counts. The CDR3 here is CASSWTGGGPQHF. Here the CDR3 DNA reads TGCGCCAGCAGCTGGACAGGCGGAGGACCCCAGCATTTT. J is TRBJ1-5 and V is TRBV5-1, with 7 bases aligning to TRBD1. There are 13 residues in the CDR3. V lost 3 bases, J lost 10 bases, and 7 bases stayed unmatched. Germline values: CDR1 SGHRS, CDR2 YFSETQ.

The chain carries TRBV29-1 and TRBJ2-1; D unclear. CDR3 size: 13 residues. V lost 4 bases, J lost 2 bases, and 9 bases lay in between. Germline CDR1 and CDR2: SQVTM and ANQGSEA. The CDR3 protein is CSVAIRPYNEQFF. DNA of the CDR3: TGCAGCGTTGCTATCAGGCCCTACAATGAGCAGTTCTTC.

DNA for the CDR3: TGCAGCGTTCGAACAGGGTCGGGCCATGGCTACACCTTC. It is translated as CSVRTGSGHGYTF. This rearrangement joins TRBV29-1 to TRBJ1-2, with D possibly being TRBD1 (6 bases). Germline assignment: CDR1 SQVTM and CDR2 ANQGSEA. V dropped 5 bases and J dropped 6 bases, with 16 bases sitting between them. The CDR3 is made up of 13 amino acids.

The V gene is TRBV4-1, the J gene TRBJ2-7; a weak D match, TRBD2 (5 bases). Trimming pared 5 bases from V and 0 bases from J, leaving 11 bases between. Germline CDR1 MGHRA, CDR2 YSYEKL. CDR3 size: 14 residues. This chain's CDR3 is CASSKAGSSYEQYF. The CDR3 DNA sequence: TGCGCCAGCAGCAAGGCGGGCAGCTCCTACGAGCAGTACTTC.